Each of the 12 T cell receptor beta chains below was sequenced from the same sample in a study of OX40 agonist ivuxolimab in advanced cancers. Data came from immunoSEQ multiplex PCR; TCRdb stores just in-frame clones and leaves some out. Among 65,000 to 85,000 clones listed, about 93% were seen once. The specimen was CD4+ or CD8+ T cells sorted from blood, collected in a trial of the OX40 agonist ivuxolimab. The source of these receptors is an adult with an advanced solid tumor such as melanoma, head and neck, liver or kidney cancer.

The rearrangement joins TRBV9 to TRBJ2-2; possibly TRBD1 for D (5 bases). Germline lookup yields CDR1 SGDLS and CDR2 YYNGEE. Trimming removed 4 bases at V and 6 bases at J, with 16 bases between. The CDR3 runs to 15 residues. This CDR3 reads CASSPPYRSPGELFF. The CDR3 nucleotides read TGTGCCAGCAGCCCACCATACAGGTCGCCCGGGGAGCTGTTTTTT. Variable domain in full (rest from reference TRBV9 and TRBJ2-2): DSGVTQTPKHLITATGQRVTLRCSPRSGDLSVYWYQQSLDQGLQFLIQYYNGEERAKGNILERFSAQQFPDLHSELNLSSLELGDSALYFCASSPPYRSPGELFFGEGSRLTVL.

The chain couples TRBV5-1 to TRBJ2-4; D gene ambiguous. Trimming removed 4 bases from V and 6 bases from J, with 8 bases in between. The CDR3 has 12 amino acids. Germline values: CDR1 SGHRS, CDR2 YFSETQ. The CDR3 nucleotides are TGCGCCAGCAGCGGGCAGCGAAACATTCAGTACTTC. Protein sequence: CASSGQRNIQYF.

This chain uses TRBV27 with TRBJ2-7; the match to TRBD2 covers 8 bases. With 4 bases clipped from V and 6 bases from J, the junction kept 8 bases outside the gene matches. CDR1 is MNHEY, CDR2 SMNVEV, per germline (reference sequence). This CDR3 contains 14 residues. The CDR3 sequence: CASSYPTSAGEQYF. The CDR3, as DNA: TGTGCCAGCAGTTATCCGACTAGCGCCGGCGAGCAGTACTTC.

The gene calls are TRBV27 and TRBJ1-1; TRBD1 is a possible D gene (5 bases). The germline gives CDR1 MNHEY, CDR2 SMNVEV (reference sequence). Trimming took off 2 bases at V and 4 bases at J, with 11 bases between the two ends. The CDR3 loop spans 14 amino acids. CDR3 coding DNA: TGTGCCAGCAGTTTAGTGGGGGGTTCCACTGAAGCTTTCTTT. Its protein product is CASSLVGGSTEAFF.

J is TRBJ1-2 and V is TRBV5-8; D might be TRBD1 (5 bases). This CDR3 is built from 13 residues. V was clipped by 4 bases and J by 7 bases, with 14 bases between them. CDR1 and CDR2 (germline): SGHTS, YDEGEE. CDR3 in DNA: TGTGCCAGCAGCCTTGCAGGGCACCCTGGCTACACCTTC. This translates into CASSLAGHPGYTF.

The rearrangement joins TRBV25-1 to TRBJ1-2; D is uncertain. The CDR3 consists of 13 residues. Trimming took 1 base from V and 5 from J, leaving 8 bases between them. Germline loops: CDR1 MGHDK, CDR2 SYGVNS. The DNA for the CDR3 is TGTGCCAGCAGTGAATCGGGCTTATATGGCTACACCTTC. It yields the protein CASSESGLYGYTF.

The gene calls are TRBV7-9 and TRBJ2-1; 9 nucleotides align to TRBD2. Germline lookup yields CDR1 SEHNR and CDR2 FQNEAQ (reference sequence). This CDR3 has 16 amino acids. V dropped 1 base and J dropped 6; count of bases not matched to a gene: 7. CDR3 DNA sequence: TGTGCCAGCAGCTTAGTTAGCCTAGCGGGGTTCAATGAGCAGTTCTTC. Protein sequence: CASSLVSLAGFNEQFF.

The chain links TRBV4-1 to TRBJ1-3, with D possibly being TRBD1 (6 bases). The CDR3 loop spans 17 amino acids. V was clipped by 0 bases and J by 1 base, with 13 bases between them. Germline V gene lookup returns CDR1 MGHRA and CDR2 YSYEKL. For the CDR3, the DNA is TGCGCCAGCAGCCAAGATCTTGGACAGCGGTCTGGAAACACCATATATTTT. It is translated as CASSQDLGQRSGNTIYF.

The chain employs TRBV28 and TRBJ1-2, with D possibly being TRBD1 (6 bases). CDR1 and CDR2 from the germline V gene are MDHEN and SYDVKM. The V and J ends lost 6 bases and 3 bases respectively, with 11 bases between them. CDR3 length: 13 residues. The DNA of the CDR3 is TGTGCCAGCAGGGGGGCGCTTCACTATGGCTACACCTTC. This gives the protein CASRGALHYGYTF.

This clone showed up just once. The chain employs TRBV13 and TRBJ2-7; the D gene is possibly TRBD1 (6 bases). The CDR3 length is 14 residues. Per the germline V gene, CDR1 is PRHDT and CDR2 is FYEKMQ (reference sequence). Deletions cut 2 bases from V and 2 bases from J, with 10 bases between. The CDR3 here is CASSLLGATYEQYF. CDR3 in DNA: TGTGCCAGCAGCTTATTGGGGGCGACCTACGAGCAGTACTTC.

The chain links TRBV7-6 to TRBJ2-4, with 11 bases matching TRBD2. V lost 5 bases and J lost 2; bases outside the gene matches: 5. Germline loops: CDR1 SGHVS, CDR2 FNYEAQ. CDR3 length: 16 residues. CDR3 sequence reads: CASSLGTSGSKNIQYF. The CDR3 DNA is TGTGCCAGCAGCCTAGGGACTAGCGGCTCCAAAAACATTCAGTACTTC.

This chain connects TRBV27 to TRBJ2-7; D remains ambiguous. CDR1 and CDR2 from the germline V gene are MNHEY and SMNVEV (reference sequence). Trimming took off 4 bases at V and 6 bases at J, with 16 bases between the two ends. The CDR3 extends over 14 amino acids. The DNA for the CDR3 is TGTGCCAGCAGTTCCTATCCCAGTGGGGTCGAGCAGTACTTC. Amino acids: CASSSYPSGVEQYF.